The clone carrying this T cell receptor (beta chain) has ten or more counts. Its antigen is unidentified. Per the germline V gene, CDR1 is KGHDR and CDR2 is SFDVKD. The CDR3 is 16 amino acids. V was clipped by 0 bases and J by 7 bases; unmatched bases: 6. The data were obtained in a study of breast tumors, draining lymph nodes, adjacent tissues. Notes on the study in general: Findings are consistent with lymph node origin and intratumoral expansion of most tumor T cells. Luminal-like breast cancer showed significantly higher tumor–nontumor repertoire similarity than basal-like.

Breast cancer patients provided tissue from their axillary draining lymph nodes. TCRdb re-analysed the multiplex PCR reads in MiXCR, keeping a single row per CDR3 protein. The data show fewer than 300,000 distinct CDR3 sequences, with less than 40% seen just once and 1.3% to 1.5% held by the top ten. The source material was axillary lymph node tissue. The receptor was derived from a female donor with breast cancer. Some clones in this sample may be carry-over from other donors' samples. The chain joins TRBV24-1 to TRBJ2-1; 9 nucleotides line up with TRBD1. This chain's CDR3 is CATSDLRDRGTNEQFF. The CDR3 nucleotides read TGTGCCACCAGTGATTTGAGAGACAGGGGGACAAATGAGCAGTTCTTC.